The 26 T cell receptor beta chains reported below all come from one sample, sequenced in a study of T cells in Graves' hyperthyroidism and ophthalmopathy. From RNA transcripts, TCR beta CDR3 regions were amplified. First-round RT-PCR of the TCR CDR3 relied on the HTBI primer set. In TCRdb, the multiplex PCR reads were re-called with MiXCR into one record per CDR3 protein. The sample lists under 400,000 distinct CDR3 sequences, about 20% occurring once. Sequencing was done on a sample of blood. The source is a woman between 50 and 59 years old with Graves' hyperthyroidism.

CDR3: CSGGQGDYGYTF. The DNA of the CDR3 is TGCAGCGGGGGACAGGGAGACTATGGCTACACCTTC. The V and J genes are TRBV29-1 and TRBJ1-2; TRBD1 matches 9 bases. J was trimmed by 3 bases and V by 7 bases; bases with no gene match: 3. The length of the CDR3 is 12 residues. Germline CDR1 SQVTM, CDR2 ANQGSEA.

J is TRBJ1-1 and V is TRBV6-1; D not resolved. V was pared by 7 bases and J by 0 bases, with 9 bases between. Germline V lookup: CDR1 MNHNS, CDR2 SASEGT. The CDR3 contains 13 residues. Here the CDR3 DNA reads TGTGCCAGCAATAGTAACATGAACACTGAAGCTTTCTTT. This sequence encodes CASNSNMNTEAFF.

The chain employs TRBV15 and TRBJ2-5, with 9 nucleotides matching TRBD1. The CDR3 runs to 15 residues. The ends lost 3 bases at V and 5 bases at J; junction bases unmatched: 7. Per germline, CDR1 LNHNV and CDR2 YYDKDF (reference sequence). This CDR3 reads CATSRETGGRETQYF. CDR3 sequence (DNA): TGTGCCACCAGCAGGGAAACAGGGGGCCGGGAGACCCAGTACTTC.

V and J are TRBV18 and TRBJ2-6; tentative D call: TRBD2 (5 bases). Trimming stripped 3 bases from V and 4 bases from J, with 10 bases between. CDR1 is KGHSH and CDR2 is LQKENI in the germline V gene. The CDR3 has 15 residues. The CDR3 sequence is CASSPPGVGANVLTF. The CDR3 coding sequence is TGTGCCAGCTCACCCCCCGGGGTAGGGGCCAACGTCCTGACTTTC.

The chain joins TRBV6-6 to TRBJ2-7; the D is unclear. The CDR3 sequence is 16 residues long. CDR1 is MNHNY and CDR2 is SVGAGI in the germline V gene (reference sequence). V gave up 0 bases and J gave up 3 bases, with 15 bases separating them. The CDR3 region is CASSYSRPALGYEQYF. The DNA of the CDR3 is TGTGCCAGCAGTTACTCGCGCCCTGCCCTAGGCTACGAGCAGTACTTC.

This clonotype was seen a few times. The rearrangement uses TRBV12-3 or TRBV12-4 and TRBJ2-1; 11 positions match TRBD2. The junction had 14 bases not matched to a gene; V was cut back by 5 bases and J by 8 bases. The CDR3 has 17 residues. CDR3 region: CASSQEGGSSGGYEQFF. CDR3 in DNA: TGTGCCAGCAGTCAAGAAGGAGGGTCTAGCGGGGGGTATGAGCAGTTCTTC.

For the CDR3, the DNA is TGCGCCAGCAGTGAGTCCCAGGGGCCAGGAGAAAAACTGTTTTTT. Translated, it gives CASSESQGPGEKLFF. This sequence joins TRBV10-2 and TRBJ1-4; D perhaps matches TRBD1 (6 bases). Trimming removed 0 bases from V and 8 bases from J, with 13 bases in between. CDR3 length: 15 amino acids. Germline CDR1 WSHSY, CDR2 SAAADI.

This clonotype was found many times. The rearrangement uses TRBV27 and TRBJ2-7; 13 nucleotides agree with TRBD2. The CDR3 totals 16 residues. Trimming removed 3 bases from V and 3 bases from J; junction bases left unmatched: 5. Germline CDR1 is MNHEY and CDR2 is SMNVEV (reference sequence). The CDR3 sequence is CASSFSGTSGIYEQYV. CDR3 nucleotide sequence: TGTGCCAGCAGTTTCTCCGGGACTAGCGGGATCTACGAGCAGTACGTC.

This clonotype was detected many times. The V gene is TRBV3-1, the J gene TRBJ2-3; D is undetermined. Germline V gene lookup returns CDR1 LGHDT and CDR2 YNNKEL (reference sequence). The ends were cut back, 0 bases at V and 9 bases at J, with 10 bases in the middle. The CDR3 has 13 amino acids. The CDR3 reads CASSQDTRVTQYF. DNA of the CDR3: TGTGCCAGCAGCCAAGATACTCGGGTCACGCAGTATTTT.

The chain uses TRBV7-8 and TRBJ2-2; weak D call: TRBD1 (5 bases). V was pared by 0 bases and J by 0 bases, with 14 bases between. Per the germline V gene, CDR1 is SGHVS and CDR2 is FQNEAQ. The CDR3 runs to 18 residues. This CDR3 is CASSLAGIETANTGELFF. In nucleotides, the CDR3 is TGTGCCAGCAGCTTAGCGGGGATCGAGACAGCGAACACCGGGGAGCTGTTTTTT.

This clonotype occurred many times. The chain links TRBV20-1 to TRBJ2-1; 8 positions agree with TRBD2. Germline V gene data show CDR1 as DFQATT and CDR2 as SNEGSKA (reference sequence). The CDR3 is 13 residues long. The ends lost 3 bases at V and 8 bases at J; junction bases unmatched: 6. DNA of the CDR3: TGCAGTGCTAGCGGGAGGGCCCTCGATGAGCAGTTCTTC. This sequence encodes CSASGRALDEQFF.

This clonotype was observed many times. The V call is TRBV28, the J call TRBJ2-5, with 7 bases lining up with TRBD1. CDR1 and CDR2 (germline): MDHEN, SYDVKM. The V segment lost 4 bases and the J segment 5 bases; nucleotides outside the gene matches: 16. CDR3 length: 17 amino acids. DNA for the CDR3: TGTGCCAGCAGTTCCGGGACAGCCCCCCTTCGTGGGGAGACCCAGTACTTC. Protein sequence: CASSSGTAPLRGETQYF.

There are a few counts of this clonotype. The rearrangement links TRBV6-2 or TRBV6-3 to TRBJ2-6; D gene unclear. V lost 4 bases and J lost 0, with 4 bases in between. The CDR3 spans 14 residues. Looked up from germline, CDR1 is MNHEY and CDR2 is SVGEGT. Here the CDR3 reads CASSFDSGANVLTF. The DNA of the CDR3 is TGTGCCAGCAGTTTTGACTCTGGGGCCAACGTCCTGACTTTC.

This clonotype was recorded many times. The chain combines TRBV2 with TRBJ2-1, with a possible D match to TRBD2 (5 bases). Trimming removed 4 bases at V and 7 bases at J, with 8 bases between. The CDR3 has 12 amino acids. Germline CDR1 is SNHLY and CDR2 is FYNNEI. CDR3 loop: CASSVPGNEQFF. DNA of the CDR3: TGTGCCAGCAGTGTACCGGGGAATGAGCAGTTCTTC.

The rearrangement links TRBV10-3 to TRBJ1-4; 8 nucleotides align to TRBD1. V shed 5 bases and J 3 bases; nucleotides not matched to a gene: 8. This CDR3 has 16 amino acids. Germline V gene sequence: CDR1 ENHRY, CDR2 SYGVKD. The CDR3 DNA follows: TGTGCCATCAGTAGGGACAGGCCCGGGGCTAATGAAAAACTGTTTTTT. Residues: CAISRDRPGANEKLFF.

This clonotype has ten or more counts. The chain combines TRBV27 with TRBJ2-3; D unresolved. Trimming removed 3 bases from V and 4 bases from J, with 14 bases in between. The CDR3 sequence is 15 residues long. The germline gives CDR1 MNHEY, CDR2 SMNVEV (reference sequence). The CDR3 DNA reads as TGTGCCAGCAGTTTTTCCGTGGCCTCGGCAGATACGCAGTATTTT. It is translated as CASSFSVASADTQYF.

The genes are TRBV5-1 and TRBJ1-1; D is unclear. V lost 4 bases, J lost 1 base, and 14 bases lay in between. The germline CDR1 and CDR2 sequences are SGHRS and YFSETQ. CDR3 length: 15 residues. The CDR3 here is CASSPGSPRNTEAFF. CDR3 DNA sequence: TGCGCCAGCAGCCCCGGGTCCCCTCGGAACACTGAAGCTTTCTTT.

Only a few counts were recorded for this clonotype. The genes are TRBV29-1 and TRBJ1-5, with D possibly TRBD1 on 6 matching bases. Trimming left V 6 bases short and J 0 bases short, with 21 bases between. Germline CDR1 reads SQVTM; CDR2 reads ANQGSEA. The CDR3 covers 17 residues. The CDR3 region is CSVAVGGGAYSNQPQHF. CDR3 coding DNA: TGCAGCGTCGCGGTGGGAGGGGGAGCCTATAGCAATCAGCCCCAGCATTTT.

Ten or more counts support this clonotype. This rearrangement joins TRBV20-1 to TRBJ1-2, with D perhaps TRBD1 (5 bases). Per the germline V gene, CDR1 is DFQATT and CDR2 is SNEGSKA (reference sequence). The V gene lost 4 bases and the J gene lost 6 bases, with 15 bases spanning the gap. The CDR3 is 13 residues long. CDR3: CSAITQGFHGYTF. CDR3 bases: TGCAGTGCTATCACCCAGGGTTTCCATGGCTACACCTTC.

This clonotype appeared a few times. V and J are TRBV27 and TRBJ1-6; D uncertain. Germline V gives CDR1 MNHEY, CDR2 SMNVEV (reference sequence). V shed 5 bases and J shed 4 bases, with 6 bases lying between them. The CDR3 is 13 amino acids. The CDR3 loop reads CASSRMYNSPLHF. In DNA form, the CDR3 reads TGTGCCAGCAGTCGGATGTATAATTCACCCCTCCACTTT.

This chain joins TRBV5-6 and TRBJ1-2, with 12 bases that match TRBD1. The CDR3 spans 17 residues. CDR1 SGHDT and CDR2 YYEEEE come from the germline V gene. Losses at the gene ends were 0 bases for V and 4 bases for J; bases not matched to a gene: 7. The CDR3: CASSLGGTGGLGYGYTF. CDR3 DNA sequence: TGTGCCAGCAGCTTGGGAGGGACAGGGGGCTTGGGCTATGGCTACACCTTC.

This chain connects TRBV7-9 to TRBJ1-4; D remains ambiguous. V was clipped by 1 base and J by 0 bases, with 6 bases between them. Germline loops: CDR1 SEHNR, CDR2 FQNEAQ (reference sequence). The CDR3 is 15 residues long. Here the CDR3 reads CASSLEAATNEKLFF. The DNA for the CDR3 is TGTGCCAGCAGCTTAGAGGCCGCAACTAATGAAAAACTGTTTTTT.

There are many counts of this clonotype. The rearrangement links TRBV12-3 or TRBV12-4 to TRBJ1-2; weak D call: TRBD1 (5 bases). V was shortened by 7 bases and J by 6 bases, with 15 bases between the two germline ends. CDR3 length equals 13 residues. This CDR3 reads CASIPGTADGYTF. CDR3 coding DNA: TGTGCCAGCATTCCCGGGACGGCTGATGGCTACACCTTC.

This chain connects TRBV15 to TRBJ1-1, with TRBD1 as a possible D gene (6 bases). The CDR3 length is 12 residues. With 7 bases removed from V and 5 bases from J, the gap between germline ends came to 11 bases. Germline CDR1 reads LNHNV; CDR2 reads YYDKDF (reference sequence). The CDR3 reads CATTRGATEAFF. DNA for the CDR3: TGTGCCACCACGAGGGGGGCAACTGAAGCTTTCTTT. The full variable domain, with the rest looked up from reference TRBV15 and TRBJ1-1, is DAMVIQNPRYQVTQFGKPVTLSCSQTLNHNVMYWYQQKSSQAPKLLFHYYDKDFNNEADTPDNFQSRRPNTSFCFLDIRSPGLGDTAMYLCATTRGATEAFFGQGTRLTVV.

About this clonotype: One end of the junction varies from germline; a read error may be responsible. The chain combines TRBV7-8 with TRBJ2-7; D may be TRBD2 (6 bases). The CDR3 runs to 14 residues. Per the germline V gene, CDR1 is SGHVS and CDR2 is FQNEAQ. CDR3: CPSTPGGASYEQYF. As DNA, the CDR3 is TGTCCCAGCACCCCCGGCGGGGCCTCCTACGAGCAGTACTTC.

This clonotype came up many times. The rearrangement uses TRBV3-1 and TRBJ1-1; no clear D gene. This CDR3 has 14 residues. Trimming shortened V by 1 base and J by 6 bases, and 12 bases separated the two germline ends. The germline V gene encodes CDR1 LGHDT and CDR2 YNNKEL (reference sequence). DNA for the CDR3: TGTGCCAGCAGCCAAGGCTCCCGATGGGCTGAAGCTTTCTTT. Its protein product is CASSQGSRWAEAFF.